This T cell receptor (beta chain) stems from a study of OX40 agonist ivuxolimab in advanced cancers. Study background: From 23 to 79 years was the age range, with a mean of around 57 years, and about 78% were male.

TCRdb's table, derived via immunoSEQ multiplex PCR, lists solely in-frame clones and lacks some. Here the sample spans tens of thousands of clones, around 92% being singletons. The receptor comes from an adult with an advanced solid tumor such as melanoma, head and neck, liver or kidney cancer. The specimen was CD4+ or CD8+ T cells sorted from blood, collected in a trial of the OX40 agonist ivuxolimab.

In DNA form, the CDR3 reads TGTGCCAGCAGCTGGGACTCTATTGGAGACACTGAAGCTTTCTTT. It encodes CASSWDSIGDTEAFF. V and J are TRBV5-6 and TRBJ1-1, with a possible D match to TRBD1 (5 bases). Germline V gives CDR1 SGHDT, CDR2 YYEEEE. V lost 3 bases and J 3 bases, leaving 15 bases between the germline ends. CDR3 size: 15 residues.